In this sample, the clone carrying this T cell receptor beta chain turned up a few times. Its antigen is undetermined. The sample comes from a study of identical twins. With template switching, a universal primer site was added, and the cDNA carried unique molecular identifiers. Using its own MiXCR run on the 5' RACE reads, TCRdb lists one record per CDR3 protein. The table records roughly 350,000 distinct CDR3 sequences, 9% to 10% of them present only once. Study-wide results and limits: Twins showed weaker excess sharing in their beta out-of-frame sequences.

Sequenced material: naive T cells sorted from blood. The origin of this receptor is a woman aged 45-65 years in good health.

CDR3 sequence: CASSARQNYEQYF. The CDR3 DNA reads as TGTGCCAGCAGTGCGCGACAGAACTACGAGCAGTACTTC. The chain is built from TRBV12-3 or TRBV12-4 and TRBJ2-7, with a possible D match to TRBD1 (5 bases). This CDR3 comprises 13 residues. Trimming took off 5 bases at V and 3 bases at J, with 11 bases between the two ends.